This TCR beta chain originates from a study of blood T cell repertoires in COVID-19. The wider study: Italy, Spain and the United States were the sources of the convalescent and acute COVID-19 samples. PBMCs, B-cell-depleted T cells, or T cells were the source of the cDNA or gDNA that made up the material.

The authors' processing: Reference gene primers were amplified, and this amplification served to estimate nucleated cell counts. Measured with immunoSEQ multiplex PCR; TCRdb has only the in-frame clones, and not every one. Clonal size and the V and J genes are those of that table, whereas D and trimming came from the DNA. Of about 160,000 clones listed, over 80% are singletons. The CDR3 is made up of 13 amino acids. V dropped 3 bases and J dropped 6 bases, with 9 bases sitting between them. CDR1 is SGHTA and CDR2 is FQGTGA in the germline V gene. The chain has TRBV7-3 and TRBJ2-1; a possible D gene is TRBD2 (5 bases). This sequence originates from a young man with COVID-19, enrolled during active disease. Sample: peripheral blood. The CDR3 DNA follows: TGTGCCAGCAGCTTTGGGGAGAGCAATGAGCAGTTCTTC. Its translation: CASSFGESNEQFF.